The subject of this entry is one T cell receptor (beta chain). This entry belongs to a study of blood T cell repertoires in COVID-19. Study-wide background: Samples representing acute and convalescent COVID-19 were sourced from the United States, Italy and Spain. Nucleic acid was either cDNA or gDNA, and it came from T cells, B-cell-depleted T cells, or PBMCs.

Authors' methods: For nucleated cells, counts were estimated from reference gene primer amplification. Libraries were prepared by immunoSEQ multiplex PCR; TCRdb keeps only in-frame clonotypes and omits some of them. Clone size and V and J calls were adopted from that table, with D and trimming inferred from the DNA. There are 57,000 or so clones in the sample; 88% occur only once, and about 22% lies in the top ten. Germline trimming cut 3 bases from V and 7 bases from J; bases unmatched to any gene: 7. Germline V gene data show CDR1 as SGHNT and CDR2 as YYREEE (reference sequence). This CDR3 spans 14 amino acids.

This TCR came from a woman between 50 and 59 years old with active or convalescent COVID-19. V and J are TRBV5-4 and TRBJ2-4; 7 bases fit TRBD1. The sequenced sample was peripheral blood. CDR3 in amino acids: CASSWAGGRNIQYF. DNA of the CDR3: TGTGCCAGCAGCTGGGCAGGGGGTAGGAACATTCAGTACTTC.